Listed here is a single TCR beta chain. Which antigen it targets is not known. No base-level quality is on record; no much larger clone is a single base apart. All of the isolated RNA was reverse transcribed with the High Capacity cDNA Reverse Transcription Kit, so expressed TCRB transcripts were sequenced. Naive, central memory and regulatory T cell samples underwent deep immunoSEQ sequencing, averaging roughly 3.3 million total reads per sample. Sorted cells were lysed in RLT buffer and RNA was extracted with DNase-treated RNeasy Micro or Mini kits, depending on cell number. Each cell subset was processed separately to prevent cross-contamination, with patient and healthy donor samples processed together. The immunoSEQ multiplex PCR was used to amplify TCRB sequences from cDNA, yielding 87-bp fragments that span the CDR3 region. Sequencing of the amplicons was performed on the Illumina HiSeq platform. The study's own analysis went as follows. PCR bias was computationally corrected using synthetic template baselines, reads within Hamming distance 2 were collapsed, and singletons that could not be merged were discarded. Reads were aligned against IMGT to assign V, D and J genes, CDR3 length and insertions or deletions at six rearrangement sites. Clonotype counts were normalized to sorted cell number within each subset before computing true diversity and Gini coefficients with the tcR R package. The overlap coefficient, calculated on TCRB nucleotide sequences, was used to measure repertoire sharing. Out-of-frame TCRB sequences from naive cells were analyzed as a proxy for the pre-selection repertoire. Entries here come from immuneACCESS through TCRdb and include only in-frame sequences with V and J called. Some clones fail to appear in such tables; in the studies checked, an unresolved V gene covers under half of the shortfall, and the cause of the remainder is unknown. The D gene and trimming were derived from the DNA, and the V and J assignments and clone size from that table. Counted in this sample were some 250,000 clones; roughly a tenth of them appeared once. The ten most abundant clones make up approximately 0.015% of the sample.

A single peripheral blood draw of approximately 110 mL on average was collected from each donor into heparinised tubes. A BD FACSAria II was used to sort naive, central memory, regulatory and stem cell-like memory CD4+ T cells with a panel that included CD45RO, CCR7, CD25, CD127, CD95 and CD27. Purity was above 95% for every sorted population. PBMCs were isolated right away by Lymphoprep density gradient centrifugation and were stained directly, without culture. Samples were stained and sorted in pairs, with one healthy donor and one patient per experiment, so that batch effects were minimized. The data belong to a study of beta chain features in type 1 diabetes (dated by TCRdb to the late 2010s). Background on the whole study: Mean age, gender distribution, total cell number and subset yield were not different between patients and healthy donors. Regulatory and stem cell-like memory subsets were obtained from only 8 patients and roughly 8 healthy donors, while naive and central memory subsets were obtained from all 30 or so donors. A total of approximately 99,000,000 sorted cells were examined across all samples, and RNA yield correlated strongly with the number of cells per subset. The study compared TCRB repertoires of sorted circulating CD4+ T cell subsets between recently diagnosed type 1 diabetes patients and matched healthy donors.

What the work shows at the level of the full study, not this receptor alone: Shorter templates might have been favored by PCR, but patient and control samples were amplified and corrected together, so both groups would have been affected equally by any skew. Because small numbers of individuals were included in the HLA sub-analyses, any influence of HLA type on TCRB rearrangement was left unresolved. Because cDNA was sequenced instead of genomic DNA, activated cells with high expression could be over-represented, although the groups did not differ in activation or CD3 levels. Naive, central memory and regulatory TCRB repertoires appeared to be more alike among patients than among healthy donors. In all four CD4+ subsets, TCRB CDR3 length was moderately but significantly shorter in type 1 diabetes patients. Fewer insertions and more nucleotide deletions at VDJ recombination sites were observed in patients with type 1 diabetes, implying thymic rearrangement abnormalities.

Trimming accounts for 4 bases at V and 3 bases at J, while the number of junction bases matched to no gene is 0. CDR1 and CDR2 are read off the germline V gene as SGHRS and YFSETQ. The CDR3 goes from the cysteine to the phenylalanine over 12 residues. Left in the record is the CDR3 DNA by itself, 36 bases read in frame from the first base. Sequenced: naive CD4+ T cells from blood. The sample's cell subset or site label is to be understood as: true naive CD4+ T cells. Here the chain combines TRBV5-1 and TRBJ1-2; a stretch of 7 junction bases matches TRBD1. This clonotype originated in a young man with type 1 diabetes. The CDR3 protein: CASSGTDYGYTF. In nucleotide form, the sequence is TGCGCCAGCAGCGGGACAGACTATGGCTACACCTTC.